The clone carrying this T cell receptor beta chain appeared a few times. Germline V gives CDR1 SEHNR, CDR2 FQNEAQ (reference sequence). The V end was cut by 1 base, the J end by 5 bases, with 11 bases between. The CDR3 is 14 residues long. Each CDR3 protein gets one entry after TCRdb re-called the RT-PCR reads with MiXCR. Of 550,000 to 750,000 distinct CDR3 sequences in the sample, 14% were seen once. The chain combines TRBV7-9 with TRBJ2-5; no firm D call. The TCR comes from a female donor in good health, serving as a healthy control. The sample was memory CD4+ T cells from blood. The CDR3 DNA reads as TGTGCCAGCAGCTTAGTTCGCTCTCGGGAGACCCAGTACTTC. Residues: CASSLVRSRETQYF.